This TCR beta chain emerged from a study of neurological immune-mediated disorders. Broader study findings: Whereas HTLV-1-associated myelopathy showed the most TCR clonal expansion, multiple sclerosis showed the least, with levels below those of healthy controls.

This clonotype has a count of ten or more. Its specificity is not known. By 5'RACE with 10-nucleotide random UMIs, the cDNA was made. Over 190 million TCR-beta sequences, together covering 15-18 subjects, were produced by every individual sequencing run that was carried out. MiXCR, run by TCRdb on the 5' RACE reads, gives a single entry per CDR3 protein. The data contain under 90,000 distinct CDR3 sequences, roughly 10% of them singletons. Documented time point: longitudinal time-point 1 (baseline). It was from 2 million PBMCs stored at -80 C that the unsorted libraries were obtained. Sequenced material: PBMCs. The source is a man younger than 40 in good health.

As DNA, the CDR3 is TGCAGTCCAGAGCGGGAGGCCCTCTCCTACAATGAGCAGTTCTTC. Translation: CSPEREALSYNEQFF. The chain has TRBV20-1 and TRBJ2-1; 9 nucleotides align to TRBD2. CDR1 is DFQATT and CDR2 is SNEGSKA in the germline V gene (reference sequence). V shed 8 bases and J 0 bases; nucleotides not matched to a gene: 8. There are 15 residues in the CDR3.